The entry below gives a single T cell receptor (beta chain) sequence along with its context. The target antigen is unknown. Distinct nucleotide sequences in the sample also encode this CDR3. Looked up from germline, CDR1 is LNHDA and CDR2 is SQIVND (reference sequence). The CDR3 has 14 residues. With 1 base removed from V and 1 base from J, the gap between germline ends came to 7 bases. Generated by immunoSEQ multiplex PCR, the TCRdb table keeps only in-frame clones and is missing some. The profile shows approximately 2.5 million clones, roughly nine tenths of them singletons. The entry originates in a study of shared clonotypes between healthy human individuals. Study findings and constraints: The small donor group covered limited genetic and exposure diversity.

The investigators split CD4+ cells into a CD45RA+ naive subset and a CD45RA-negative memory subset. The TCR comes from a man younger than 35 in good health. Sequenced sample: naive CD4+ T cells sorted from blood. Stated subset: CD45RA+ positively selected. V gene TRBV19 combines with J gene TRBJ2-5, with unresolved D. CDR3: CASSIGSGQETQYF. CDR3 sequence (DNA): TGTGCCAGTAGTATAGGTTCAGGCCAAGAGACCCAGTACTTC.